The table lists the clone carrying this TCR beta chain with a few counts. Its antigen is not known. PCR was performed a second time for 7 to 11 cycles using a sample-barcoded 5' primer and a J-beta primer mix. One entry per CDR3 protein results from TCRdb running MiXCR on the 5' RACE reads. The table lists around 940,000 distinct CDR3 sequences, 51% of them singletons. The CDR3 contains 15 residues. The data belong to a study of blood T cells in healthy people across ages. Study-wide results and limits: Naive CD4+ cell counts and diversity both ran higher in long-lived than in aged donors.

Those donating, healthy Caucasian individuals from Russia, were aged roughly 6 to 90. They isolated at least 6.5 million PBMCs from each sample. V is TRBV12-3 or TRBV12-4 and J is TRBJ2-5, with D possibly being TRBD1 or TRBD2 (6 bases each). Gene TRBJ2-7 matches the end of the DNA better, so the J call may be wrong. The sequenced sample consisted of blood. This sequence originates from an older woman in good health. The CDR3 region has the DNA TGTGCCAGCAGTTTAGACTCGGAGGGGGCCTACGAGCAGTACTTC. It is translated as CASSLDSEGAYEQYF.